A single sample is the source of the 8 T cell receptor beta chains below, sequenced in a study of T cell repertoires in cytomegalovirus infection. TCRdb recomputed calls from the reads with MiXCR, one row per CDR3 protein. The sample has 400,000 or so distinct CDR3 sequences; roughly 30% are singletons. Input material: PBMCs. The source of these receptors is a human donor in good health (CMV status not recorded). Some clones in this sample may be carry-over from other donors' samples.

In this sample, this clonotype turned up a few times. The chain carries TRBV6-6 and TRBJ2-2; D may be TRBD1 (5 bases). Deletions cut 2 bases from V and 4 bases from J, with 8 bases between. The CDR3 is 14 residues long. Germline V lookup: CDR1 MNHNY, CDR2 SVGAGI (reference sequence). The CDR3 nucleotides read TGTGCCAGCAGTTACAGGGGTCCCACCGGGGAGCTGTTTTTT. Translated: CASSYRGPTGELFF.

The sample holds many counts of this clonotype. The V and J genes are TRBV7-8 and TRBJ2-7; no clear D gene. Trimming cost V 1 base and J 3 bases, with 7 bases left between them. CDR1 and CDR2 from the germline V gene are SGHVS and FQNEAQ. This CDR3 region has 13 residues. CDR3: CASSLGQFYEQYF. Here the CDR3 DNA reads TGTGCCAGCAGCTTAGGCCAGTTCTACGAGCAGTACTTC.

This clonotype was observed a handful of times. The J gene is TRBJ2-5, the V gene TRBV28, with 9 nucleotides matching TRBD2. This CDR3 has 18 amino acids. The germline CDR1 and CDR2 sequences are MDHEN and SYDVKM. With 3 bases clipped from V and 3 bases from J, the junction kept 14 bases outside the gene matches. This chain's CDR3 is CASSFYSNGLAGKETQYF. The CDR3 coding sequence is TGTGCCAGCAGTTTTTATAGTAATGGGCTAGCGGGGAAAGAGACCCAGTACTTC.

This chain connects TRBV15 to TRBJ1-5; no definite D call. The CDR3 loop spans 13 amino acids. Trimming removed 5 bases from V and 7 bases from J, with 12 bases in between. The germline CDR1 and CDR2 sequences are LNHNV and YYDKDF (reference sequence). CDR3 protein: CATSDERIQPQHF. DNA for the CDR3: TGTGCCACCAGCGACGAGAGAATCCAGCCCCAGCATTTT.

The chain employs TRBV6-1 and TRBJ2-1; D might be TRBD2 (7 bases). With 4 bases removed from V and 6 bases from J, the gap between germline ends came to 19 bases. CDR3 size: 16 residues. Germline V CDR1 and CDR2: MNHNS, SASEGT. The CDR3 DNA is TGTGCCAGCAGTGTGGTTTCCGGGGGGCCTATCAATGAGCAGTTCTTC. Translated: CASSVVSGGPINEQFF.

Written as DNA, the CDR3 is TGTGCCATCAGTGAGGGGGACAGGGGGTTGAGGGGCTCCTACGAGCAGTACTTC. It codes for CAISEGDRGLRGSYEQYF. J is TRBJ2-7 and V is TRBV10-3; 11 nucleotides line up with TRBD1. The V segment lost 2 bases and the J segment 0 bases; nucleotides outside the gene matches: 9. Germline CDR1 ENHRY, CDR2 SYGVKD. CDR3 size: 18 residues.

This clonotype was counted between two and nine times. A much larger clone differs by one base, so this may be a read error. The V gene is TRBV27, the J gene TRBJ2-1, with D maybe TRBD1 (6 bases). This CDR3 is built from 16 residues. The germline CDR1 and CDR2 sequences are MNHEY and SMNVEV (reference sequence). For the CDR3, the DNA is TGTGCCCGCAGTCCCCGGGACAACTATCGCTACAATGAGCAGTTCTTC. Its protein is CARSPRDNYRYNEQFF.

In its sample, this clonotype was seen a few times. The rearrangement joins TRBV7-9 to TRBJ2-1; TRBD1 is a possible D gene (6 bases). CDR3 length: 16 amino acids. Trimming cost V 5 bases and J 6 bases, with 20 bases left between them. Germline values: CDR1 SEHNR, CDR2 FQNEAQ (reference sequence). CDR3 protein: CASSPPGQGLLNEQFF. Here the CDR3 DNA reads TGTGCCAGCAGCCCTCCGGGACAAGGACTGCTCAATGAGCAGTTCTTC.